This entry lists 29 T cell receptor beta chains sequenced from one sample in a study of PD-1 blockade in mismatch repair-deficient tumors. Sequencing was performed with immunoSEQ multiplex PCR; in TCRdb, only in-frame clones are kept and a portion is missing. Among 25,000 to 30,000 clones listed, approximately 84% were seen once. Source: PBMCs, taken before pembrolizumab treatment. The receptors were gathered from an adult with mismatch repair-deficient cancer.

The chain links TRBV28 to TRBJ2-1; TRBD1 matches 7 bases. With V trimmed by 10 bases and J by 9 bases, 15 bases remained unmatched. Germline CDR1 is MDHEN and CDR2 is SYDVKM. There are 14 residues in the CDR3. CDR3 in DNA: TGTGCCATCTTTCAAAGGGGGCGTGGGGGTGAGCAGTTCTTC. Amino acids: CAIFQRGRGGEQFF.

This chain joins TRBV7-8 and TRBJ2-7; perhaps TRBD2 as D (6 bases). Trimming took 3 bases from V and 3 from J, leaving 9 bases between them. CDR3 length equals 13 residues. Germline CDR1 is SGHVS and CDR2 is FQNEAQ. CDR3 DNA: TGTGCCAGCAGCTTTCGGGGGTTCTACGAGCAGTACTTC. It encodes CASSFRGFYEQYF.

V is TRBV5-1 and J is TRBJ2-1, with 11 positions matching TRBD2. CDR1 is SGHRS and CDR2 is YFSETQ in the germline V gene. The V and J ends lost 4 bases and 9 bases, in that order; junction bases with no gene match: 9. The CDR3 contains 15 residues. DNA for the CDR3: TGCGCCAGCAGCCCCCCCGTAGCGGGAGGGAGTGAGCAGTTCTTC. Translating gives CASSPPVAGGSEQFF.

The rearrangement links TRBV29-1 to TRBJ2-2; 8 bases fit TRBD2. Germline values: CDR1 SQVTM, CDR2 ANQGSEA. This CDR3 has 13 amino acids. V gave up 4 bases and J gave up 4 bases; unmatched junction bases: 2. The DNA for the CDR3 is TGCAGCGTTGCGGGAGGGCCCACCGGGGAGCTGTTTTTT. This codes for CSVAGGPTGELFF.

The chain combines TRBV30 with TRBJ2-3, with D possibly TRBD1 on 6 matching bases. Per germline, CDR1 GTSNPN and CDR2 SVGIG (reference sequence). This CDR3 is 15 amino acids long. The CDR3 DNA follows: TGTGCTGGGTCCCTGGGGGCGGCCTTAACAGATACGCAGTATTTT. It yields the protein CAGSLGAALTDTQYF.

V gene TRBV14 combines with J gene TRBJ2-7, with D perhaps TRBD1 (5 bases). The CDR3 is 13 amino acids. Trimming took 1 base from V and 4 from J, leaving 8 bases between them. Germline values: CDR1 SGHDN, CDR2 FVKESK. The CDR3 DNA reads as TGTGCCAGCAGCCAAGTTCCAGGGTACGAGCAGTACTTC. Protein product: CASSQVPGYEQYF.

V gene TRBV7-9 combines with J gene TRBJ1-1; 9 positions match TRBD1. V gave up 5 bases and J gave up 4 bases; unmatched junction bases: 2. The V gene's germline CDR1 is SEHNR and CDR2 FQNEAQ (reference sequence). CDR3 size: 13 residues. CDR3 protein: CASSRTGVTEAFF. As DNA, the CDR3 is TGTGCCAGCAGCCGGACAGGGGTCACTGAAGCTTTCTTT.

The chain has TRBV30 and TRBJ2-7; 7 nucleotides match TRBD2. The V segment lost 3 bases and the J segment 4 bases; nucleotides outside the gene matches: 12. Germline V gene lookup returns CDR1 GTSNPN and CDR2 SVGIG (reference sequence). The CDR3 loop spans 15 amino acids. In nucleotides, the CDR3 is TGTGCCTGGAGCGGGTTTGGCGGGAGATCTTACGAGCAGTACTTC. It codes for CAWSGFGGRSYEQYF. The full variable domain, in which reference TRBV30 and TRBJ2-7 provide the parts outside the CDR3, is SQTIHQWPATLVQPVGSPLSLECTVEGTSNPNLYWYRQAAGRGLQLLFYSVGIGQISSEVPQNLSASRPQDRQFILSSKKLLLSDSGFYLCAWSGFGGRSYEQYFGPGTRLTVT.

J is TRBJ2-1 and V is TRBV28; 8 bases are shared with TRBD1. The germline V gene has CDR1 MDHEN and CDR2 SYDVKM. The CDR3 sequence is 17 residues long. With V trimmed by 3 bases and J by 10 bases, 17 bases remained unmatched. The CDR3 sequence is CASSFTSDRGSRQEQFF. DNA for the CDR3: TGTGCCAGCAGTTTTACCTCCGACAGGGGTAGTAGGCAAGAGCAGTTCTTC.

The chain has TRBV7-3 and TRBJ2-2; possibly TRBD1 for D (5 bases). Per the germline V gene, CDR1 is SGHTA and CDR2 is FQGTGA. The CDR3 consists of 15 residues. V lost 3 bases and J 7 bases, leaving 15 bases between the germline ends. The CDR3 loop is CASSFTGGSGGELFF. The CDR3 DNA is TGTGCCAGCAGCTTTACAGGCGGCAGTGGCGGGGAGCTGTTTTTT.

This clone has only one observation. The gene calls are TRBV27 and TRBJ2-1, with 13 bases fitting TRBD2. Germline values: CDR1 MNHEY, CDR2 SMNVEV (reference sequence). Trimming took 7 bases from V and 9 from J; bases not matched to a gene: 9. The CDR3 loop spans 15 amino acids. CDR3 coding DNA: TGTGCCAGCAACTCCGGGACTAGCGGGAAGGTTGAGCAGTTCTTC. It specifies CASNSGTSGKVEQFF.

This chain joins TRBV30 and TRBJ2-7; D call uncertain. Germline lookup yields CDR1 GTSNPN and CDR2 SVGIG (reference sequence). V lost 2 bases to trimming and J lost 3 bases, with 14 bases between them. The CDR3 length is 14 residues. The CDR3 sequence: CAWSYRVTDYEQYF. The CDR3 nucleotides are TGTGCCTGGAGTTACCGGGTGACGGACTACGAGCAGTACTTC.

This clone was seen once. CDR3 residues: CASSLGTDYGYTF. The CDR3 DNA reads TGCGCCAGCAGTCTTGGGACAGACTATGGCTACACCTTC. The chain is built from TRBV5-1 and TRBJ1-2, with 7 nucleotides matching TRBD1. CDR3 length: 13 amino acids. V lost 5 bases to trimming and J lost 3 bases; unmatched junction nucleotides: 4. Germline values: CDR1 SGHRS, CDR2 YFSETQ.

V usage is TRBV10-3 and J usage is TRBJ2-1; TRBD2 aligns across 9 bases. The CDR3 has 14 residues. J lost 9 bases, V lost 0 bases, and 3 bases had no gene match. Germline V gives CDR1 ENHRY, CDR2 SYGVKD. The CDR3 region is CAISESGREGEQFF. CDR3 in DNA: TGTGCCATCAGTGAGTCGGGGCGGGAGGGTGAGCAGTTCTTC.

The chain is built from TRBV2 and TRBJ1-5; no reliable D call. The CDR3 has 14 residues. V dropped 7 bases and J dropped 5 bases, with 15 bases sitting between them. CDR1 is SNHLY and CDR2 is FYNNEI in the germline V gene. CDR3 coding DNA: TGTGCCAGCAATGGCGCGGGCGCTCATCAGCCCCAGCATTTT. Amino acids: CASNGAGAHQPQHF.

V and J are TRBV2 and TRBJ1-1; 8 bases map to TRBD1. The CDR3 runs to 14 residues. The V gene end was trimmed by 7 bases and the J gene end by 3 bases; junction bases not matched to a gene: 7. The V gene's germline CDR1 is SNHLY and CDR2 FYNNEI. The CDR3 coding sequence is TGTGCCAGCAAGGGGAAGACAGGGGACACTGAAGCTTTCTTT. Amino acids: CASKGKTGDTEAFF.

This clone appeared a few times. The chain is built from TRBV28 and TRBJ2-7, with 9 bases matching TRBD1. The V segment lost 1 base and the J segment 13 bases; nucleotides outside the gene matches: 8. The CDR3 has 13 residues. CDR1 and CDR2 from the germline V gene are MDHEN and SYDVKM. The CDR3 sequence is CASSLSGHRGPYF. In DNA, the CDR3 is TGTGCCAGCAGTTTATCCGGCCACAGGGGGCCCTACTTC.

The chain links TRBV2 to TRBJ2-2, with 9 bases lining up with TRBD1. V dropped 7 bases and J dropped 3; count of bases not matched to a gene: 6. From germline, CDR1 is SNHLY and CDR2 FYNNEI. The CDR3 totals 15 residues. The CDR3 DNA reads as TGTGCCAGCAACCAACAGGGGGCGGACACCGGGGAGCTGTTTTTT. It is translated as CASNQQGADTGELFF.

V gene TRBV27 combines with J gene TRBJ1-1, with TRBD1 identical over 10 bases. Germline CDR1 and CDR2: MNHEY and SMNVEV (reference sequence). CDR3 size: 16 residues. After removal of 2 bases from V and 3 bases from J, the junction contained 6 bases not matched to a gene. The CDR3 protein is CASSLGQGVGYTEAFF. DNA for the CDR3: TGTGCCAGCAGTTTAGGACAGGGGGTGGGTTACACTGAAGCTTTCTTT.

This clone turned up a few times. This rearrangement joins TRBV18 to TRBJ2-7; D is unresolved. This CDR3 spans 12 amino acids. CDR1 and CDR2 from the germline V gene are KGHSH and LQKENI. Trimming left V 2 bases short and J 7 bases short, with 9 bases between. CDR3 nucleotide sequence: TGTGCCAGCTCACCAGAGGCCGGGGAGCAGTACTTC. Its translation: CASSPEAGEQYF. Supplemented by reference TRBV18 and TRBJ2-7, the full variable domain reads NAGVMQNPRHLVRRRGQEARLRCSPMKGHSHVYWYRQLPEEGLKFMVYLQKENIIDESGMPKERFSAEFPKEGPSILRIQQVVRGDSAAYFCASSPEAGEQYFGPGTRLTVT.

This chain links TRBV9 with TRBJ2-1; 7 bases line up with TRBD1. This CDR3 comprises 16 residues. V shed 0 bases and J 3 bases; nucleotides not matched to a gene: 6. Germline lookup yields CDR1 SGDLS and CDR2 YYNGEE. CDR3: CASSVGAGGHYNEQFF. The CDR3 DNA sequence: TGTGCCAGCAGCGTAGGCGCAGGGGGTCACTACAATGAGCAGTTCTTC.

The V call is TRBV4-1, the J call TRBJ2-7; D unclear. This CDR3 spans 15 amino acids. Germline V gene lookup returns CDR1 MGHRA and CDR2 YSYEKL. V was clipped by 0 bases and J by 0 bases, with 9 bases between them. CDR3 protein: CASSQEVLSSYEQYF. The CDR3 DNA reads as TGCGCCAGCAGCCAAGAGGTCCTAAGCTCCTACGAGCAGTACTTC.

This clone is a singleton in its sample. V gene TRBV19 combines with J gene TRBJ1-3; TRBD1 is a possible D gene (6 bases). The CDR3 runs 16 residues. V lost 5 bases and J lost 3, with 17 bases in between. The germline CDR1 and CDR2 sequences are LNHDA and SQIVND (reference sequence). The DNA for the CDR3 is TGTGCCAGTAGTCCATCATCTACAGGGCTTGGAAACACCATATATTTT. It is translated as CASSPSSTGLGNTIYF.

The chain combines TRBV6-4 with TRBJ2-3; no firm D call. The germline CDR1 and CDR2 sequences are MRHNA and SNTAGT. Trimming shortened V by 6 bases and J by 2 bases, and 15 bases separated the two germline ends. This CDR3 has 15 amino acids. The CDR3, as DNA: TGTGCCAGCAGCCTTGGGCCGTCCTCCACAGATACGCAGTATTTT. This codes for CASSLGPSSTDTQYF.

This clone was observed a handful of times. The rearrangement links TRBV7-2 to TRBJ2-7; D unresolved. The CDR3 contains 15 residues. Germline CDR1 is SGHTA and CDR2 is FQGNSA. Trimming removed 5 bases from V and 2 bases from J, with 16 bases in between. The CDR3 loop reads CASSPQYGRTYEQYF. For the CDR3, the DNA is TGTGCCAGCAGCCCACAATATGGCAGGACCTACGAGCAGTACTTC.

CDR3 in amino acids: CASSTSPQGETQYF. The DNA of the CDR3 is TGTGCCAGTAGTACCTCCCCGCAGGGGGAGACCCAGTACTTC. The chain is built from TRBV19 and TRBJ2-5, with a possible D match to TRBD1 (6 bases). V was shortened by 4 bases and J by 5 bases, with 14 bases between the two germline ends. This CDR3 comprises 14 residues. Germline-derived CDR1 and CDR2 are LNHDA and SQIVND (reference sequence). The variable domain in full, with the rest retrieved from reference TRBV19 and TRBJ2-5, is DGGITQSPKYLFRKEGQNVTLSCEQNLNHDAMYWYRQDPGQGLRLIYYSQIVNDFQKGDIAEGYSVSREKKESFPLTVTSAQKNPTAFYLCASSTSPQGETQYFGPGTRLLVL.

This chain connects TRBV29-1 to TRBJ2-3; TRBD2 agrees at 8 bases. The CDR3 extends over 16 amino acids. The germline V gene encodes CDR1 SQVTM and CDR2 ANQGSEA. Losses at the gene ends were 2 bases for V and 6 bases for J; bases not matched to a gene: 13. In DNA, the CDR3 is TGCAGCGTTGAAAAGGGTATACTAGCGGAGACGGATACGCAGTATTTT. Translation gives CSVEKGILAETDTQYF.

This clone was recorded only once. The chain combines TRBV29-1 with TRBJ2-1; TRBD1 is a possible D gene (6 bases). Germline V CDR1 and CDR2: SQVTM, ANQGSEA. Trimming stripped 8 bases from V and 6 bases from J, with 17 bases between. This CDR3 spans 13 amino acids. CDR3: CSLGQTYGNEQFF. CDR3 nucleotide sequence: TGCAGCCTCGGACAGACTTACGGCAATGAGCAGTTCTTC.

CDR3 amino acids: CASSEARLAATDTQYF. For the CDR3, the DNA is TGTGCCAGCAGTGAAGCGCGGCTAGCGGCCACAGATACGCAGTATTTT. The chain is built from TRBV6-1 and TRBJ2-3; 7 bases align to TRBD2. Germline V gene sequence: CDR1 MNHNS, CDR2 SASEGT. The CDR3 sequence is 16 residues long. V dropped 0 bases and J dropped 2; count of bases not matched to a gene: 5.